This T cell receptor beta chain was sequenced during a study of T cells after yellow fever vaccination. Trimming removed 2 bases at V and 5 bases at J, with 12 bases between. The germline V gene encodes CDR1 LNHNV and CDR2 YYDKDF (reference sequence). The CDR3 has 15 residues. In TCRdb, the 5' RACE reads were re-called with MiXCR into one record per CDR3 protein. The sample contains 500,000 to 650,000 distinct CDR3 sequences, around 12% of which appear only once. The source is a man aged 25-40 years who received the YFV17D yellow fever vaccine. Sequencing was performed on PBMCs, taken on the day of the yellow fever booster vaccination. V gene TRBV15 combines with J gene TRBJ1-4, with a weak D call TRBD1 (5 bases). The CDR3 region is CATSRPTGTNEKLFF. As DNA, the CDR3 is TGTGCCACCAGCAGACCTACCGGGACCAATGAAAAACTGTTTTTT.